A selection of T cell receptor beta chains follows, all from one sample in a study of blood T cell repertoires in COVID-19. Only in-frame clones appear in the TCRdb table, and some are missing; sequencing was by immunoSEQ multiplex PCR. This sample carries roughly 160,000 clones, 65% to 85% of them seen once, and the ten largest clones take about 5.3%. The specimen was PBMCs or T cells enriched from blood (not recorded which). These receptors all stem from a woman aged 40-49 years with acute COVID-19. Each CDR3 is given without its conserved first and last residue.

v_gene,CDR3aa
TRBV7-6,ASSLRGRRSYNEQF
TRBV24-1,ATSGGGTSGSFSYNEQF
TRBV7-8,ASSPAGRVPEAF
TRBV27,ASSGDTDTQY
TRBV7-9,ASSSGAVNQPQH
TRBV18,ASSYRGNTEAF
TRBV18,ASSPPTGLNTGELF
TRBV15,ATSRDSVRVDEQY
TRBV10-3,AISGSDRAGANVLT
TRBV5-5,ASSLDGRDRETQY
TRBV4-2,ASSQERGSGTDTQY
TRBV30,AWSVRGKEQY
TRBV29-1,SVVSTTSGRAAGELF